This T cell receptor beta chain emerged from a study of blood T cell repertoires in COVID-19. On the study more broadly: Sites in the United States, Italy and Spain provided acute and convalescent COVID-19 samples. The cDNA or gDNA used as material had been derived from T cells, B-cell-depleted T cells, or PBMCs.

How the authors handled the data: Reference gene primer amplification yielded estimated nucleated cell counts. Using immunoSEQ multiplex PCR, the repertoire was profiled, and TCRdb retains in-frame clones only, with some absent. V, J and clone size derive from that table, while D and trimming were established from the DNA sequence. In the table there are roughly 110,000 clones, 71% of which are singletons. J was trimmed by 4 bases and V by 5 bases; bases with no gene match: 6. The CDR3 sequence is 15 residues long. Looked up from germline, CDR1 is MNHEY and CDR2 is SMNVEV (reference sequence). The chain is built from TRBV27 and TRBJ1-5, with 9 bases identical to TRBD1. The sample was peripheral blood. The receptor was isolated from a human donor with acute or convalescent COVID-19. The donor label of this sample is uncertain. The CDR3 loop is CASSPGDRANQPQHF. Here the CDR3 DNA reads TGTGCCAGCAGTCCCGGGGACAGGGCGAATCAGCCCCAGCATTTT.